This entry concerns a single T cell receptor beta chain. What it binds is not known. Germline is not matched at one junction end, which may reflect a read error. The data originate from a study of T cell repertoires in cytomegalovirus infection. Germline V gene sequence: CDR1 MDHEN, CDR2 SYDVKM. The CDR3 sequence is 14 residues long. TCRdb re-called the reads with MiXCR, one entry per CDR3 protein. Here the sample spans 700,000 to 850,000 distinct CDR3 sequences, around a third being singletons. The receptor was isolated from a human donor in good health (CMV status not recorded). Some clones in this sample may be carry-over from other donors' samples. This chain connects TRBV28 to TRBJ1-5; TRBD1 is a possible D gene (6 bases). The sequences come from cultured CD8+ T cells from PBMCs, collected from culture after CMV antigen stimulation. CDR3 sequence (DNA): TGTGCCATCAGTTTCCCAGGGGCCAATCAGCCCCAGCATTTT. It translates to CAISFPGANQPQHF.